This is a list of T cell receptor beta chains from one sample in a study of low-dose radiotherapy and immunotherapy resistance in tumors. TCRdb reprocessed the reads via MiXCR and lists one record per CDR3 protein. The data show under 35,000 distinct CDR3 sequences, with about half seen just once and 4.5% to 7% held by the top ten. The starting material was PBMCs, obtained after low-dose radiotherapy plus immunotherapy. These receptors came from a male donor with gallbladder cancer. Each CDR3 is given without its conserved first and last residue. Fields, in order: V gene, clone size, CDR3 protein. Rows give clone size only sometimes, using once, few, many, or a class for an expanded clone.

TRBV7-9,once,ASSRGPLGSGNQPQH
TRBV20-1,few,SASPRLAPRSYNEQF
TRBV12-3/TRBV12-4,.,ASTKPTGSGNSPLH
TRBV5-1,.,ASSLAGGPYEQY
TRBV4-1,.,ASSAGTEDSGANVLT
TRBV18,.,ASSPRQGSYGYT
TRBV12-3/TRBV12-4,.,ASSSQAGNQPQH
TRBV5-1,.,ASSSSGTSGINEQF
TRBV5-4,.,ASTSSWAYNGELF
TRBV10-3,medium-sized,AISDRGAYNEQF
TRBV6-5,many,ASRPSGANVLT
TRBV20-1,many,SARPVEAGYEQY
TRBV3-1,.,ASTTGASNEQF
TRBV20-1,.,SARDSASGNTIY
TRBV29-1,.,SVVGGRGADTQY
TRBV7-2,.,ASSADYPDTQY
TRBV13,medium-sized,ASSSRTSGAYEQY
TRBV7-9,many,ASSSSGTGGNQPQH
TRBV5-1,.,ASSYNNHQETQY
TRBV28,many,ASSSFPGLTGEQY
TRBV15,.,ATSPREGTTYEQY
TRBV6-1,.,ASSYPGLAGNYEQY
TRBV12-3/TRBV12-4,medium-sized,ASSPGQGTYGYT
TRBV28,.,ASSNRTYRVSETQY
TRBV5-3,.,ATEPGTGYMNTEAF
TRBV3-1,many,ASRTGNTEAF
TRBV19,many,ASQQGSNTEAF
TRBV5-1,few,ASSPDVFGAF
TRBV28,few,ASNPSRGAGETQY
TRBV10-3,.,AISQGADNSPLH
TRBV9,.,ASSVAGPYTDTQY
TRBV19,medium-sized,ASSIPATYRGAYGYT
TRBV9,.,ASSVDGTTGYEQY
TRBV6-2/TRBV6-3,.,ASSETPSGEETQY
TRBV9,medium-sized,ASSDVDKRKTDTQY
TRBV25-1,many,ASSMDRGMAKNIQY
TRBV28,.,ARTDLWSF
TRBV30,many,AWDDTGELF